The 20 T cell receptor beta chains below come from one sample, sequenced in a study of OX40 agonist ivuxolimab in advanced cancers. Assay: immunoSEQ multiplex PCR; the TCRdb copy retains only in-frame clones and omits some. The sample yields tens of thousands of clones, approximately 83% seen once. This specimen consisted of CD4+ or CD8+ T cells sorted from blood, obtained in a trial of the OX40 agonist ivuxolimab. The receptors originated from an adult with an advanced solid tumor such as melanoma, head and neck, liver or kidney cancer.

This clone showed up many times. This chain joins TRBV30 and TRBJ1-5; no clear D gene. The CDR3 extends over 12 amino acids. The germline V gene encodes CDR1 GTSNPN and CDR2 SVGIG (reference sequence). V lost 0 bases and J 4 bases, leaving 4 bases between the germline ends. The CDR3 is CAWSVTNQPQHF. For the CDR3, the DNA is TGTGCCTGGAGTGTCACTAATCAGCCCCAGCATTTT.

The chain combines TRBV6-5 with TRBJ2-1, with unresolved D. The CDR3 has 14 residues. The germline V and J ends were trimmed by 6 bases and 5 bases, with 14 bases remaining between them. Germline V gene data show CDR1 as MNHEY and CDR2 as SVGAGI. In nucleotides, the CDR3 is TGTGCCAGCAGGTCCGGGCCAAGACACAATGAGCAGTTCTTC. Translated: CASRSGPRHNEQFF.

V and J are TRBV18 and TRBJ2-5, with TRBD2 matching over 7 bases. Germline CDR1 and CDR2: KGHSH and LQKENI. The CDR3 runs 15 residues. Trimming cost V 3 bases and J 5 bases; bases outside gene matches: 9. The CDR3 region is CASSPLAEGSETQYF. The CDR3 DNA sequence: TGTGCCAGCTCACCCCTAGCGGAGGGTTCGGAGACCCAGTACTTC. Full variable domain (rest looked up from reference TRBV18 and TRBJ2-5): NAGVMQNPRHLVRRRGQEARLRCSPMKGHSHVYWYRQLPEEGLKFMVYLQKENIIDESGMPKERFSAEFPKEGPSILRIQQVVRGDSAAYFCASSPLAEGSETQYFGPGTRLLVL.

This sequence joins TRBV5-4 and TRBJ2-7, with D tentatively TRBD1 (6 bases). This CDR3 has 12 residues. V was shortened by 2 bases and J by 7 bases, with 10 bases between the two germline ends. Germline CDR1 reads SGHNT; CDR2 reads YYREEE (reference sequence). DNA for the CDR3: TGTGCCAGCAGCTTACAGGGTCGGGAGCAGTACTTC. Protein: CASSLQGREQYF. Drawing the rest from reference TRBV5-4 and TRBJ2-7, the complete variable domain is ETGVTQSPTHLIKTRGQQVTLRCSSQSGHNTVSWYQQALGQGPQFIFQYYREEENGRGNFPPRFSGLQFPNYSSELNVNALELDDSALYLCASSLQGREQYFGPGTRLTVT.

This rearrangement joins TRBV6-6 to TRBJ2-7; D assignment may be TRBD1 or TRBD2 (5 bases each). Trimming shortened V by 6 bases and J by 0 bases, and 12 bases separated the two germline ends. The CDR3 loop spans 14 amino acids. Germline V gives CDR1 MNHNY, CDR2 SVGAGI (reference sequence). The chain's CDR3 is CASRGTASSYEQYF. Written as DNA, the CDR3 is TGTGCCAGCAGGGGGACGGCCAGCTCCTACGAGCAGTACTTC.

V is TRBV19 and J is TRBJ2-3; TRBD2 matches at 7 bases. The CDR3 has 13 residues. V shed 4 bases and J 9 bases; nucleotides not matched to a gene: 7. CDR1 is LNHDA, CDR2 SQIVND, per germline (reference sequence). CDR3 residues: CASSTTTSATQYF. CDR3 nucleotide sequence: TGTGCCAGTAGTACAACTACTAGCGCCACGCAGTATTTT.

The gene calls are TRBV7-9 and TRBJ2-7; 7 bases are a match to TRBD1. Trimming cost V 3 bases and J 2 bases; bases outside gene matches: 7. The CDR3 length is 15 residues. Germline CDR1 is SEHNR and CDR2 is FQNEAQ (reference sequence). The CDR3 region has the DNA TGTGCCAGCAGCTTTAGTCAGGGGGTACCCTACGAGCAGTACTTC. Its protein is CASSFSQGVPYEQYF.

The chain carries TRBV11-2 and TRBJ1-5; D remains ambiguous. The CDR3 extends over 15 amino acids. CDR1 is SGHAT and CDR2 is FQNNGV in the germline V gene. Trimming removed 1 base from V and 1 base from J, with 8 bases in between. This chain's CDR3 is CASSLGLNSNQPQHF. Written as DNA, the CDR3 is TGTGCCAGCAGCTTAGGGCTGAACAGCAATCAGCCCCAGCATTTT.

The CDR3 coding sequence is TGTGCCAGCGGAAGACAGGGGGCTATGGAGACCCAGTACTTC. Protein sequence: CASGRQGAMETQYF. The chain is built from TRBV6-1 and TRBJ2-5, with 10 bases fitting TRBD1. After removal of 8 bases from V and 5 bases from J, the junction contained 8 bases not matched to a gene. The CDR3 has 14 residues. The V gene's germline CDR1 is MNHNS and CDR2 SASEGT.

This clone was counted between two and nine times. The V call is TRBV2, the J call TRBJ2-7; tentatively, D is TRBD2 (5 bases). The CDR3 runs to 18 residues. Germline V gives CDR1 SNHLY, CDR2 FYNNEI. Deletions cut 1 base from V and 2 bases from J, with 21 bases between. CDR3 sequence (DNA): TGTGCCAGCAGTGAAGACAGCCGGCCTTGGGAGATTCCCTACGAGCAGTACTTC. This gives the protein CASSEDSRPWEIPYEQYF. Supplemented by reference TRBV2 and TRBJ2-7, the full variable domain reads EPEVTQTPSHQVTQMGQEVILRCVPISNHLYFYWYRQILGQKVEFLVSFYNNEISEKSEIFDDQFSVERPDGSNFTLKIRSTKLEDSAMYFCASSEDSRPWEIPYEQYFGPGTRLTVT.

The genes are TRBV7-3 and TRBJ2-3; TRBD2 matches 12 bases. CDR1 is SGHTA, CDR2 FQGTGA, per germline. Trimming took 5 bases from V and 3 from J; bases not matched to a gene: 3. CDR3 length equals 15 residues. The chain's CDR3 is CASSRGTSGTDTQYF. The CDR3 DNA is TGTGCCAGCAGCCGTGGGACTAGCGGGACAGATACGCAGTATTTT. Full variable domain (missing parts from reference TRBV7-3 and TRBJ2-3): GAGVSQTPSNKVTEKGKYVELRCDPISGHTALYWYRQSLGQGPEFLIYFQGTGAADDSGLPNDRFFAVRPEGSVSTLKIQRTERGDSAVYLCASSRGTSGTDTQYFGPGTRLTVL.

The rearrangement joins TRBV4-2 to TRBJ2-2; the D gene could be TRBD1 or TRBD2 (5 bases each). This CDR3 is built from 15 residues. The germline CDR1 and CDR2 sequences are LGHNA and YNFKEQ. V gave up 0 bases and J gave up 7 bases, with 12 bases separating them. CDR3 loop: CASSQDLRGYGELFF. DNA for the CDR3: TGTGCCAGCAGCCAAGATTTGAGGGGTTACGGGGAGCTGTTTTTT.

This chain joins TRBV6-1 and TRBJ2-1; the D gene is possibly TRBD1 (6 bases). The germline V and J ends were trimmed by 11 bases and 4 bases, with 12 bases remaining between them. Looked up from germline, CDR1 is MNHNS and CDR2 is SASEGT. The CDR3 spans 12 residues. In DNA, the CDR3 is TGTGCCGGCCGGGACAATTACAATGAGCAGTTCTTC. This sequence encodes CAGRDNYNEQFF.

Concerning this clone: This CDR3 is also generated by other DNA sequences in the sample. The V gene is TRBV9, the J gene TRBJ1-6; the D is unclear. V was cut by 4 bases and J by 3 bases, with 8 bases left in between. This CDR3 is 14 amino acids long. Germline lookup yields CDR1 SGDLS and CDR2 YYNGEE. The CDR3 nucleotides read TGTGCCAGCAGCCTTGGAAGCTATAATTCACCCCTCCACTTT. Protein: CASSLGSYNSPLHF.

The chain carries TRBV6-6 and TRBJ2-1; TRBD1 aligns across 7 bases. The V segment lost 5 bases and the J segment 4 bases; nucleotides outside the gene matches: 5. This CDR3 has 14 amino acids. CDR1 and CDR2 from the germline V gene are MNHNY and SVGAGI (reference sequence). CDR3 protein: CASSEGQPYNEQFF. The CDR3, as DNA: TGTGCCAGCAGTGAGGGACAGCCATACAATGAGCAGTTCTTC.

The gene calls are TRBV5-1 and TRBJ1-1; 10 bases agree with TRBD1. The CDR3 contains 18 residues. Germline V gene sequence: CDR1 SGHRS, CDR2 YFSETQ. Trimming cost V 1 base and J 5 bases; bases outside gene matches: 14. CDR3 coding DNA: TGCGCCAGCAGCTTGTTGAATTGGGGGACAGGGGCGCGTACTGAAGCTTTCTTT. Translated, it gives CASSLLNWGTGARTEAFF.

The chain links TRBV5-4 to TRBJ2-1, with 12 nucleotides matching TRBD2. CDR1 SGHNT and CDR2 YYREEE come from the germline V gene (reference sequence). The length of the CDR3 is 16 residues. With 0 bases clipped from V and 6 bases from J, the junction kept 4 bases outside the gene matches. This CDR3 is CASSLGLAGVSNEQFF. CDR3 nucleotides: TGTGCCAGCAGCTTGGGACTAGCGGGAGTCAGCAATGAGCAGTTCTTC.

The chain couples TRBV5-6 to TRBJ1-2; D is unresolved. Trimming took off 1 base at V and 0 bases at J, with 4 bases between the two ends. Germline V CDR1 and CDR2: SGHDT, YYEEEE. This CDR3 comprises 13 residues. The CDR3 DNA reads TGTGCCAGCAGCTTGACAGCTAACTATGGCTACACCTTC. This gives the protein CASSLTANYGYTF.

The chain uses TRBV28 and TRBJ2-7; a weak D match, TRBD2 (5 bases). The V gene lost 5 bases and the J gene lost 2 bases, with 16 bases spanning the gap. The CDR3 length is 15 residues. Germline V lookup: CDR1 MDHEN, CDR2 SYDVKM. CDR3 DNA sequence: TGTGCCAGCAGTCCTAGCCGGGTTTTCACCTACGAGCAGTACTTC. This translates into CASSPSRVFTYEQYF.

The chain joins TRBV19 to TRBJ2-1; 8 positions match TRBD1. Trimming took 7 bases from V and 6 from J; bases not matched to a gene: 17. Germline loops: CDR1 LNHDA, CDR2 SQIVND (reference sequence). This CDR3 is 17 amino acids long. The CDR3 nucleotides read TGTGCCAGTAAATCTTGGTTTCAAGGGACAGGAGCCAATGAGCAGTTCTTC. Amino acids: CASKSWFQGTGANEQFF.